Below are 29 T cell receptor beta chains sequenced from a single sample in a study of blood T cell repertoires in COVID-19. Assay: immunoSEQ multiplex PCR; the TCRdb copy retains only in-frame clones and omits some. The data contain about 340,000 clones, around 88% of them singletons. Source material: peripheral blood. The receptors were sampled from a young man with active or convalescent COVID-19.

This clone appeared a few times. V is TRBV9 and J is TRBJ2-2; 8 bases align to TRBD2. The CDR3 runs 16 residues. Trimming at V came to 3 bases and at J to 4 bases, leaving 8 bases not matched to a gene. Looked up from germline, CDR1 is SGDLS and CDR2 is YYNGEE. The chain's CDR3 is CASSGAGEGRTGELFF. The CDR3 DNA follows: TGTGCCAGCAGCGGAGCGGGAGAGGGTCGCACCGGGGAGCTGTTTTTT.

This chain uses TRBV29-1 with TRBJ2-7; no firm D call. The CDR3 covers 11 residues. CDR1 and CDR2 (germline): SQVTM, ANQGSEA. With 5 bases removed from V and 7 bases from J, the gap between germline ends came to 12 bases. The CDR3 coding sequence is TGCAGCGTTCTACTCGTCCGGGAGCAGTACTTC. Translation gives CSVLLVREQYF.

With respect to this clone: The sample carries other DNA sequences with the same CDR3. The chain recombines TRBV6-5 with TRBJ2-3; D is ambiguous. Trimming removed 5 bases from V and 5 bases from J, with 5 bases in between. The CDR3 runs to 11 residues. Germline V CDR1 and CDR2: MNHEY, SVGAGI. CDR3 nucleotides: TGTGCCAGCAGTCCGGGAGATACGCAGTATTTT. Its translation: CASSPGDTQYF.

The rearrangement joins TRBV28 to TRBJ2-2, with D tentatively TRBD1 (5 bases). In germline, CDR1 is MDHEN, CDR2 SYDVKM. This CDR3 contains 15 residues. Trimming cost V 2 bases and J 2 bases, with 9 bases left between them. The CDR3 sequence: CASSLGAPNTGELFF. In DNA form, the CDR3 reads TGTGCCAGCAGTTTAGGGGCGCCAAACACCGGGGAGCTGTTTTTT.

This clone showed up just a few times. This chain links TRBV28 with TRBJ2-1; D is undetermined. The CDR3 length is 12 residues. V lost 2 bases to trimming and J lost 8 bases, with 7 bases between them. The germline V gene has CDR1 MDHEN and CDR2 SYDVKM. CDR3 in amino acids: CASSLIRDEQFF. CDR3 DNA: TGTGCCAGCAGTTTAATACGGGATGAGCAGTTCTTC.

This chain connects TRBV6-2 or TRBV6-3 to TRBJ1-1; the D is unclear. CDR3 length: 14 amino acids. CDR1 is MNHEY, CDR2 SVGEGT, per germline. The V end lost 5 bases, the J end lost 5 bases, and 15 bases lay between the germline ends. CDR3 sequence: CASSLTEVGTEAFF. The CDR3 DNA is TGTGCCAGCAGTCTGACTGAGGTTGGGACTGAAGCTTTCTTT.

The gene calls are TRBV15 and TRBJ2-1, with D unclear. This CDR3 spans 16 amino acids. Germline CDR1 is LNHNV and CDR2 is YYDKDF (reference sequence). Trimming stripped 1 base from V and 1 base from J, with 11 bases between. The CDR3 region is CATSRGLPRSYNEQFF. As DNA, the CDR3 is TGTGCCACCAGCAGAGGCCTCCCTAGGTCCTACAATGAGCAGTTCTTC.

The genes are TRBV7-8 and TRBJ2-5; a weak D match, TRBD1 (6 bases). Germline lookup yields CDR1 SGHVS and CDR2 FQNEAQ. Between the trimmed V and J ends, which lost 7 bases and 3 bases, there was a span of 15 bases. CDR3 length equals 14 residues. The CDR3 DNA reads as TGTGCCAGCAACTCATGGACAGATAAAGAGACCCAGTACTTC. Translation: CASNSWTDKETQYF.

The sample holds a few counts of this clone. V usage is TRBV3-1 (or the pseudogene TRBV3-2) and J usage is TRBJ1-1; D may be TRBD1 (6 bases). CDR3 length: 15 amino acids. Germline V gene sequence: CDR1 LGHDT, CDR2 YNNKEL (reference sequence). V was clipped by 1 base and J by 1 base, with 10 bases between them. The CDR3 here is CASSQAGTQNTEAFF. The CDR3 nucleotides read TGTGCCAGCAGCCAAGCCGGGACACAGAACACTGAAGCTTTCTTT.

This chain links TRBV5-4 with TRBJ1-2; TRBD1 matches at 8 bases. The CDR3 extends over 13 amino acids. Germline V gene sequence: CDR1 SGHNT, CDR2 YYREEE (reference sequence). The J segment lost 6 bases and the V segment lost 4 bases, leaving 5 bases of the junction unmatched. The DNA of the CDR3 is TGTGCCAGCAGCATCCAGGGGGCTCATGGCTACACCTTC. Translation gives CASSIQGAHGYTF.

J is TRBJ1-1 and V is TRBV5-5, with 7 bases lining up with TRBD1. This CDR3 is built from 14 residues. Germline CDR1 SGHKS, CDR2 YYEKEE (reference sequence). V dropped 4 bases and J dropped 0; count of bases not matched to a gene: 3. Here the CDR3 reads CASSKGQMNTEAFF. CDR3 sequence (DNA): TGTGCCAGCAGCAAGGGACAGATGAACACTGAAGCTTTCTTT.

The CDR3 DNA follows: TGTGCCAGTAGGATGGGAGAAGACAGGGAGTACAATCAGCCCCAGCATTTT. Its protein is CASRMGEDREYNQPQHF. This chain joins TRBV19 and TRBJ1-5; 7 bases map to TRBD1. Germline loops: CDR1 LNHDA, CDR2 SQIVND (reference sequence). There are 17 residues in the CDR3. J was trimmed by 3 bases and V by 6 bases; bases with no gene match: 14.

This sequence joins TRBV7-9 and TRBJ1-3, with D possibly being TRBD1 (5 bases). Germline V CDR1 and CDR2: SEHNR, FQNEAQ (reference sequence). The CDR3 has 14 residues. Trimming left V 6 bases short and J 0 bases short, with 9 bases between. The CDR3 loop is CASRPRVSGNTIYF. DNA for the CDR3: TGTGCCAGCAGGCCCAGGGTCTCTGGAAACACCATATATTTT.

The V call is TRBV7-2, the J call TRBJ2-7; TRBD1 is a possible D gene (6 bases). Germline loops: CDR1 SGHTA, CDR2 FQGNSA. This CDR3 region has 18 residues. The V end lost 0 bases, the J end lost 0 bases, and 18 bases lay between the germline ends. CDR3 region: CASSLADFWGPDSYEQYF. The CDR3 coding sequence is TGTGCCAGCAGCTTAGCGGATTTTTGGGGGCCTGACTCCTACGAGCAGTACTTC.

This clone was counted once. The V gene is TRBV5-4, the J gene TRBJ2-3, with TRBD2 identical over 8 bases. CDR3 length: 17 amino acids. CDR1 and CDR2 (germline): SGHNT, YYREEE (reference sequence). Unmatched junction bases numbered 15, after V lost 4 bases and J lost 5 bases. For the CDR3, the DNA is TGTGCCAGCAGCGATACGCCGGGACTAGTGGGAATAGATACGCAGTATTTT. This gives the protein CASSDTPGLVGIDTQYF.

This clone has a handful of counts. V usage is TRBV6-5 and J usage is TRBJ2-7; 10 bases match TRBD1. Germline-derived CDR1 and CDR2 are MNHEY and SVGAGI. The CDR3 length is 13 residues. V shed 6 bases, J shed 6 bases, and the junction held 5 bases outside the gene matches. CDR3 in DNA: TGTGCCAGCAGGCCGACAGGGGGCGGCGAGCAGTACTTC. This sequence encodes CASRPTGGGEQYF.

V and J are TRBV5-1 and TRBJ2-2; 7 bases map to TRBD1. Germline CDR1 SGHRS, CDR2 YFSETQ. The junction had 7 bases not matched to a gene; V was cut back by 3 bases and J by 2 bases. The CDR3 runs 16 residues. CDR3 DNA: TGCGCCAGCAGCTCACCCGGACAGGCAAACACCGGGGAGCTGTTTTTT. It specifies CASSSPGQANTGELFF.

This sequence joins TRBV5-4 and TRBJ2-1; TRBD2 agrees at 7 bases. Germline lookup yields CDR1 SGHNT and CDR2 YYREEE (reference sequence). V lost 6 bases, J lost 9 bases, and 18 bases stayed unmatched. CDR3 length: 16 residues. The CDR3 region is CASTPPGGARAGEQFF. CDR3 nucleotides: TGTGCCAGCACCCCCCCGGGAGGCGCCCGGGCCGGTGAGCAGTTCTTC.

V and J are TRBV6-1 and TRBJ2-2, with D unresolved. Germline CDR1 MNHNS, CDR2 SASEGT. Trimming pared 2 bases from V and 7 bases from J, leaving 11 bases between. The CDR3 spans 14 residues. CDR3 sequence reads: CASSETSVGGELFF. The CDR3 DNA reads as TGTGCCAGCAGTGAAACGTCTGTCGGCGGGGAGCTGTTTTTT.

The chain recombines TRBV9 with TRBJ2-7, with 9 bases fitting TRBD1. Losses at the gene ends were 3 bases for V and 5 bases for J; bases not matched to a gene: 9. The V gene's germline CDR1 is SGDLS and CDR2 YYNGEE. The CDR3 consists of 15 residues. CDR3 in amino acids: CASSASGTGSNEQYF. The CDR3 bases are TGTGCCAGCAGCGCATCCGGGACAGGGAGCAACGAGCAGTACTTC.

CDR3 loop: CASTQSGRTYNEQFF. The CDR3 region has the DNA TGTGCCAGCACCCAGAGCGGGAGGACCTACAATGAGCAGTTCTTC. J is TRBJ2-1 and V is TRBV11-2; 9 nucleotides line up with TRBD2. This CDR3 has 15 amino acids. Germline lookup yields CDR1 SGHAT and CDR2 FQNNGV. After removal of 7 bases from V and 2 bases from J, the junction contained 6 bases not matched to a gene. The whole variable domain, remainder taken from reference TRBV11-2 and TRBJ2-1, is EAGVAQSPRYKIIEKRQSVAFWCNPISGHATLYWYQQILGQGPKLLIQFQNNGVVDDSQLPKDRFSAERLKGVDSTLKIQPAKLEDSAVYLCASTQSGRTYNEQFFGPGTRLTVL.

The chain uses TRBV9 and TRBJ1-4; no clear D. V was shortened by 2 bases and J by 0 bases, with 8 bases between the two germline ends. The CDR3 is made up of 15 amino acids. Germline V CDR1 and CDR2: SGDLS, YYNGEE. CDR3 DNA sequence: TGTGCCAGCAGCGTCGGAGACCCAACTAATGAAAAACTGTTTTTT. It yields the protein CASSVGDPTNEKLFF. Filled out from reference TRBV9 and TRBJ1-4, the complete variable domain reads DSGVTQTPKHLITATGQRVTLRCSPRSGDLSVYWYQQSLDQGLQFLIQYYNGEERAKGNILERFSAQQFPDLHSELNLSSLELGDSALYFCASSVGDPTNEKLFFGSGTQLSVL.

In DNA form, the CDR3 reads TGCGCCAGCAGCTTGTACACTAGCGGGAGGTCCGTAGGGGAGCTGTTTTTT. Protein sequence: CASSLYTSGRSVGELFF. The chain uses TRBV5-1 and TRBJ2-2; 12 nucleotides align to TRBD2. Germline V gene lookup returns CDR1 SGHRS and CDR2 YFSETQ. V lost 1 base to trimming and J lost 8 bases; unmatched junction nucleotides: 9. The CDR3 contains 17 residues.

This chain connects TRBV25-1 to TRBJ2-2; 8 nucleotides match TRBD2. The ends lost 8 bases at V and 4 bases at J; junction bases unmatched: 9. Germline CDR1 and CDR2: MGHDK and SYGVNS. The CDR3 runs 15 residues. The chain's CDR3 is CASAPGLGTTGELFF. CDR3 sequence (DNA): TGTGCCAGCGCACCGGGACTAGGGACCACCGGGGAGCTGTTTTTT.

This chain joins TRBV12-3 or TRBV12-4 and TRBJ1-3, with D maybe TRBD1 (6 bases). V was clipped by 6 bases and J by 2 bases, with 8 bases between them. This CDR3 region has 13 residues. In nucleotides, the CDR3 is TGTGCCAGCAGACGACAGGCTGGAAACACCATATATTTT. It is translated as CASRRQAGNTIYF.

V is TRBV6-5 and J is TRBJ1-5; 10 bases line up with TRBD1. The V gene end was trimmed by 7 bases and the J gene end by 5 bases; junction bases not matched to a gene: 5. The length of the CDR3 is 14 residues. Germline CDR1 is MNHEY and CDR2 is SVGAGI. DNA of the CDR3: TGTGCCAGCAACCGCGGACAGGGGGATCAGCCCCAGCATTTT. Translation: CASNRGQGDQPQHF.

The V and J genes are TRBV7-2 and TRBJ1-2, with 10 bases identical to TRBD1. The germline V gene has CDR1 SGHTA and CDR2 FQGNSA. The J segment lost 8 bases and the V segment lost 5 bases, leaving 8 bases of the junction unmatched. The CDR3 contains 14 residues. The CDR3 loop is CASSPDRGPRGYTF. CDR3 sequence (DNA): TGTGCCAGCAGCCCCGACAGGGGGCCAAGGGGCTACACCTTC.

This clone was counted only a few times. This rearrangement joins TRBV12-5 to TRBJ2-3; 9 nucleotides match TRBD1. The CDR3 runs to 15 residues. V was clipped by 4 bases and J by 2 bases; unmatched bases: 4. CDR1 is LGHNT, CDR2 FRNRAP, per germline. CDR3 in amino acids: CASGWGQGYTDTQYF. The DNA of the CDR3 is TGTGCTAGTGGTTGGGGACAGGGCTACACAGATACGCAGTATTTT.

The chain joins TRBV7-3 to TRBJ1-2, with TRBD1 matching over 8 bases. The CDR3 extends over 13 amino acids. Per the germline V gene, CDR1 is SGHTA and CDR2 is FQGTGA. With 2 bases clipped from V and 7 bases from J, the junction kept 3 bases outside the gene matches. CDR3 coding DNA: TGTGCCAGCAGCTTAGGACAGGGACTTGGCTACACCTTC. It translates to CASSLGQGLGYTF.